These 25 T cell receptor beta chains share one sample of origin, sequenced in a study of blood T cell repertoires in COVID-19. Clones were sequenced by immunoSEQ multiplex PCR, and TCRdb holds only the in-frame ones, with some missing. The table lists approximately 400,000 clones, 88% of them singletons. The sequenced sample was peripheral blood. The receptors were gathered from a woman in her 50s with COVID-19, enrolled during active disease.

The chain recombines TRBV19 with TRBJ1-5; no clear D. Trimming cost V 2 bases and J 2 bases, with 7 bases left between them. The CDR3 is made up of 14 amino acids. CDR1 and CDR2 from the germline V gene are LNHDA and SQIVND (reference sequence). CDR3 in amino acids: CASSIITGNQPQHF. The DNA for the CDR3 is TGTGCCAGTAGTATAATTACAGGCAATCAGCCCCAGCATTTT.

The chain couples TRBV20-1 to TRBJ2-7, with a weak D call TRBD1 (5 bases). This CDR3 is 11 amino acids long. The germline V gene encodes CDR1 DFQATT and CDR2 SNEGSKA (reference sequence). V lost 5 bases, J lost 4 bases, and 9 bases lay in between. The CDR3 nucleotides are TGCAGTGCTCAGGGTCCTTACGAGCAGTACTTC. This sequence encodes CSAQGPYEQYF.

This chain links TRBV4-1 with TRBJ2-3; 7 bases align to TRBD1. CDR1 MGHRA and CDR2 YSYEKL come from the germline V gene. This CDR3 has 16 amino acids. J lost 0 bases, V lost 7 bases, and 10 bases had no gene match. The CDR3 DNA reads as TGCGCCAGCATGAGGACAGGAGTATTTAGCACAGATACGCAGTATTTT. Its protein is CASMRTGVFSTDTQYF.

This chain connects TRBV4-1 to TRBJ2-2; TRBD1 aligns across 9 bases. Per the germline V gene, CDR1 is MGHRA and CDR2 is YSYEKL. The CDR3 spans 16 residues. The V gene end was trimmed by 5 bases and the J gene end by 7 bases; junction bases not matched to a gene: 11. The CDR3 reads CASSLQGAPGFGELFF. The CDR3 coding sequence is TGCGCCAGCAGCTTACAGGGGGCGCCGGGTTTCGGGGAGCTGTTTTTT.

CDR3 coding DNA: TGTGCCTGGAGTACACCGGACAAACATCAGCCCCAGCATTTT. Translated: CAWSTPDKHQPQHF. The V and J genes are TRBV30 and TRBJ1-5, with a tentative D call TRBD1 (5 bases). The length of the CDR3 is 14 residues. Germline CDR1 reads GTSNPN; CDR2 reads SVGIG (reference sequence). V was trimmed by 2 bases and J by 5 bases, leaving 13 bases between them.

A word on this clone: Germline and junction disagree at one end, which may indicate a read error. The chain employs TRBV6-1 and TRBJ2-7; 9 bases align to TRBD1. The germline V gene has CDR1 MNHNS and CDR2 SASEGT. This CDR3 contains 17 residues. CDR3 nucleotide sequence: TGTGCCAGCATTGAACGACCGGGACAGGGTTCCCCCTACGAGCAGTACTTC. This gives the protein CASIERPGQGSPYEQYF.

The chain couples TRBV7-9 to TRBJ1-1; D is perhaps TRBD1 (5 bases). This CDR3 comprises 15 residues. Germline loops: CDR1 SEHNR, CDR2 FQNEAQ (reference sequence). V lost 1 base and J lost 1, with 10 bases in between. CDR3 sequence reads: CASSLGGGGNTEAFF. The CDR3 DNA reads TGTGCCAGCAGCTTAGGCGGGGGAGGGAACACTGAAGCTTTCTTT.

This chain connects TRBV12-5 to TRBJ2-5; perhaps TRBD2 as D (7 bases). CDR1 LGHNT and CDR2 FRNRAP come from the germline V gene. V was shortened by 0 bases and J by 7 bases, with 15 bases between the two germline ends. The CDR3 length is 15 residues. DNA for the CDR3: TGTGCTAGTGGTTTGGTACCCGGGGGGCGGTGGACCCAGTACTTC. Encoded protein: CASGLVPGGRWTQYF.

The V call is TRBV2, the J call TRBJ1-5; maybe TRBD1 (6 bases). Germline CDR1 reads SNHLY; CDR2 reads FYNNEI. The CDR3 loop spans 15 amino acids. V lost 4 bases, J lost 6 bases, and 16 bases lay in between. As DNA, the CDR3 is TGTGCCAGCAGTGGGAAAACAGGGAGCGGTCAGCCCCAGCATTTT. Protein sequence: CASSGKTGSGQPQHF.

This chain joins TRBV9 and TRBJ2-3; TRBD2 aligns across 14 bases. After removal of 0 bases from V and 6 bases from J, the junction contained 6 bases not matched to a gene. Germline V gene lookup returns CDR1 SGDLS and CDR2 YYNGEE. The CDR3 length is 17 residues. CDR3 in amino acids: CASSVVGTSGGLDTQYF. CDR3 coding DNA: TGTGCCAGCAGCGTAGTAGGGACTAGCGGGGGATTGGATACGCAGTATTTT.

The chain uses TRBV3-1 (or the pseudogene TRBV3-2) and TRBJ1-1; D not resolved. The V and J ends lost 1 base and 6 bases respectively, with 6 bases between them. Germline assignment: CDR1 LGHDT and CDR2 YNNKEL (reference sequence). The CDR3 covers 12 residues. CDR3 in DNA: TGTGCCAGCAGCCAAGCTAGTGCTGAAGCTTTCTTT. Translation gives CASSQASAEAFF.

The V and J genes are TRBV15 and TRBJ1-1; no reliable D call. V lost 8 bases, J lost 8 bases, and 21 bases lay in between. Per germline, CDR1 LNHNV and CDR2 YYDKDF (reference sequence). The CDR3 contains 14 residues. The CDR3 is CATEGRIGGVEAFF. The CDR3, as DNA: TGTGCCACCGAGGGTCGGATCGGTGGGGTAGAAGCTTTCTTT. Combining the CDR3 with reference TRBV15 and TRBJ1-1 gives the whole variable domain DAMVIQNPRYQVTQFGKPVTLSCSQTLNHNVMYWYQQKSSQAPKLLFHYYDKDFNNEADTPDNFQSRRPNTSFCFLDIRSPGLGDTAMYLCATEGRIGGVEAFFGQGTRLTVV.

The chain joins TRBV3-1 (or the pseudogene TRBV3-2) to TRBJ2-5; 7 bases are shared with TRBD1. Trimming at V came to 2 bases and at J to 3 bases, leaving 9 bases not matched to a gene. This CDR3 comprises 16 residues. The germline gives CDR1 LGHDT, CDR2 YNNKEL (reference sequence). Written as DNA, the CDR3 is TGTGCCAGCAGCCAATCTGCAAGGGGGCTGGAAGAGACCCAGTACTTC. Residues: CASSQSARGLEETQYF.

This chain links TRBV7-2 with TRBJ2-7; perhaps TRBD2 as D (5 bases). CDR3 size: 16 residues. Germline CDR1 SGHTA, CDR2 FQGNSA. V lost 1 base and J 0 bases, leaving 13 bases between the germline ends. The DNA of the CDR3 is TGTGCCAGCAGCTTAGGGCCAGCGGTGAGCTCCTACGAGCAGTACTTC. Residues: CASSLGPAVSSYEQYF.

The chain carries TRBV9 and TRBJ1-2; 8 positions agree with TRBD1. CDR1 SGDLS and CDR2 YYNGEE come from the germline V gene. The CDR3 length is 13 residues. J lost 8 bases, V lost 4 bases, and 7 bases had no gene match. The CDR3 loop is CASSSQDRDGYTF. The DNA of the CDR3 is TGTGCCAGCAGCTCACAGGACAGGGACGGCTACACCTTC.

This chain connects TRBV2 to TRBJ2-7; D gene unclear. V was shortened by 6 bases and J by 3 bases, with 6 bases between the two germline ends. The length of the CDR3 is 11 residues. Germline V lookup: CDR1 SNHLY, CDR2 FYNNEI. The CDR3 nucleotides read TGTGCCAGCAGGCAGTACTACGAGCAGTACTTC. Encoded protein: CASRQYYEQYF.

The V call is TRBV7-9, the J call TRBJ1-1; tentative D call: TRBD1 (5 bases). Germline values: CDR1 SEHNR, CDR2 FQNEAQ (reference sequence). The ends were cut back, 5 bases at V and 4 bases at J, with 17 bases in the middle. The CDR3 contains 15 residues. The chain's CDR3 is CASSPQGQGGTEAFF. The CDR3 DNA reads TGTGCCAGCAGCCCCCAAGGGCAGGGAGGCACTGAAGCTTTCTTT.

The CDR3 spells CASIKGTFETQYF. Written as DNA, the CDR3 is TGTGCCAGCATAAAGGGGACATTTGAGACGCAGTATTTT. The chain links TRBV5-8 to TRBJ2-3, with TRBD1 as a possible D gene (6 bases). The V end was cut by 6 bases, the J end by 9 bases, with 17 bases between. The germline CDR1 and CDR2 sequences are SGHTS and YDEGEE. The CDR3 length is 13 residues.

CDR3 amino acids: CASSPRTGGMEKLFF. CDR3 nucleotides: TGTGCCAGCAGCCCGAGGACAGGGGGGATGGAAAAACTGTTTTTT. V gene TRBV7-2 combines with J gene TRBJ1-4; TRBD1 matches 10 bases. Germline V gene lookup returns CDR1 SGHTA and CDR2 FQGNSA. V shed 5 bases, J shed 8 bases, and the junction held 8 bases outside the gene matches. The CDR3 is 15 residues long.

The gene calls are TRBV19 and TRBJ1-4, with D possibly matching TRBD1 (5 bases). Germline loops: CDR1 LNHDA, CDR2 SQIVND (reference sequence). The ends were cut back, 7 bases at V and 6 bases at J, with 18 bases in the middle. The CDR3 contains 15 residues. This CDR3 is CASTRAGDGDEKLFF. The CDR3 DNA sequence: TGTGCCAGTACCAGGGCGGGAGATGGGGATGAAAAACTGTTTTTT. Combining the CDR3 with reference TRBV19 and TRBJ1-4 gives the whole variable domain DGGITQSPKYLFRKEGQNVTLSCEQNLNHDAMYWYRQDPGQGLRLIYYSQIVNDFQKGDIAEGYSVSREKKESFPLTVTSAQKNPTAFYLCASTRAGDGDEKLFFGSGTQLSVL.

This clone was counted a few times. CDR3 sequence (DNA): TGCGCCAGCAGCCAGCAACAGGGAAATTCACCCCTCCACTTT. Its translation is CASSQQQGNSPLHF. The rearrangement links TRBV4-1 to TRBJ1-6; D is possibly TRBD1 (6 bases). The ends were cut back, 3 bases at V and 7 bases at J, with 10 bases in the middle. Germline V CDR1 and CDR2: MGHRA, YSYEKL. The CDR3 length is 14 residues.

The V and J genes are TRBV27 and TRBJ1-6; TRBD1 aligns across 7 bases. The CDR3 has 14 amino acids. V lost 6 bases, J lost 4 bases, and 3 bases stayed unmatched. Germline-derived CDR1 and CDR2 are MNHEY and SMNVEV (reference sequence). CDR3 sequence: CASSPGQYNSPLHF. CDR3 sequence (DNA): TGTGCCAGCAGCCCGGGACAGTATAATTCACCCCTCCACTTT.

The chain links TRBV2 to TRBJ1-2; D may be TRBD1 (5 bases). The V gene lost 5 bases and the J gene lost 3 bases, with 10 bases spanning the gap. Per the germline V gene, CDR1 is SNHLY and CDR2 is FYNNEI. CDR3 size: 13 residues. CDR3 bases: TGTGCCAGCAGTCCCCAGGGCGACTATGGCTACACCTTC. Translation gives CASSPQGDYGYTF. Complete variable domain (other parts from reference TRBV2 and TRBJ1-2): EPEVTQTPSHQVTQMGQEVILRCVPISNHLYFYWYRQILGQKVEFLVSFYNNEISEKSEIFDDQFSVERPDGSNFTLKIRSTKLEDSAMYFCASSPQGDYGYTFGSGTRLTVV.

This chain's CDR3 is CASSSPGANYGYTF. CDR3 nucleotides: TGCGCCAGCAGCTCGCCAGGGGCCAACTATGGCTACACCTTC. This rearrangement joins TRBV5-1 to TRBJ1-2; TRBD1 is a possible D gene (6 bases). The CDR3 covers 14 residues. Germline assignment: CDR1 SGHRS and CDR2 YFSETQ. V dropped 3 bases and J dropped 2 bases, with 11 bases sitting between them.

CDR3: CASSKAGPEARGPRGAFF. The CDR3, as DNA: TGTGCCAGCAGCAAAGCCGGTCCCGAGGCCCGAGGCCCCCGAGGAGCTTTCTTT. This rearrangement joins TRBV21-1 to TRBJ1-1. TRBV21-1 is flagged as a pseudogene. CDR3 length: 18 amino acids.